These T cell receptor beta chains were read from a single sample in a study of blood T cell repertoires in COVID-19. The data were produced by immunoSEQ multiplex PCR, yet TCRdb's version contains in-frame clones alone and is incomplete. The table lists about 180,000 clones, 65% to 85% of them singletons, with roughly 5.7% in the top ten. The sample taken for sequencing was PBMCs or T cells enriched from blood (not recorded which). The receptors originated from a woman aged 40 to 50 with acute COVID-19. The CDR3 runs from the conserved cysteine through the conserved F or W. Fields, in order: D gene, J gene, V gene, clone size, CDR3 DNA, CDR3 protein. A D gene is named only where the DNA matches it firmly. Size values are once, few and many counts, or a class for expanded clones, and some rows have none.

d_gene: -; j_gene: TRBJ1-6; v_gene: TRBV6-5; abundance: -; CDR3nt: TGTGCCAGCGGAGGGAGCTCCTATAATTCACCCCTCCACTTT; CDR3aa: CASGGSSYNSPLHF
d_gene: -; j_gene: TRBJ2-1; v_gene: TRBV6-2/TRBV6-3; abundance: -; CDR3nt: TGTGCCAGCAGCCCTCTCGGTCTCCGAGGTGGTGAGCAGTTCTTC; CDR3aa: CASSPLGLRGGEQFF
d_gene: TRBD1; j_gene: TRBJ2-1; v_gene: TRBV29-1; abundance: -; CDR3nt: TGCAGCGTTGAAGATCCGGACAGGTCCTACAATGAGCAGTTCTTC; CDR3aa: CSVEDPDRSYNEQFF
d_gene: -; j_gene: TRBJ1-4; v_gene: TRBV7-2; abundance: -; CDR3nt: TGTGCCAGCAGCGGTCGACACTCGTTCGCAACTAATGAAAAACTGTTTTTT; CDR3aa: CASSGRHSFATNEKLFF
d_gene: -; j_gene: TRBJ1-4; v_gene: TRBV18; abundance: -; CDR3nt: TGTGCCAGCTCACCACCGAACAGCCTTAATGAAAAACTGTTTTTT; CDR3aa: CASSPPNSLNEKLFF
d_gene: TRBD1; j_gene: TRBJ1-1; v_gene: TRBV9; abundance: -; CDR3nt: TGTGCCAGCAGCGTTGGGACAGACAAACTGAACACTGAAGCTTTCTTT; CDR3aa: CASSVGTDKLNTEAFF
d_gene: -; j_gene: TRBJ1-2; v_gene: TRBV5-4; abundance: -; CDR3nt: TGTGCCAGCAGCTTGCTAGGGGCAGGTATTCGTGGCTACACCTTC; CDR3aa: CASSLLGAGIRGYTF
d_gene: TRBD1; j_gene: TRBJ2-2; v_gene: TRBV11-2; abundance: many; CDR3nt: TGTGCCAGCAGCTTCAGGACAGGGTCCAGCACCGGGGAGCTGTTTTTT; CDR3aa: CASSFRTGSSTGELFF
d_gene: TRBD1; j_gene: TRBJ1-2; v_gene: TRBV20-1; abundance: -; CDR3nt: TGCAGTGCTAGTCCCGGGACAGCCTATGGCTACACCTTC; CDR3aa: CSASPGTAYGYTF
d_gene: TRBD1; j_gene: TRBJ1-2; v_gene: TRBV5-4; abundance: -; CDR3nt: TGTGCCGTATCGTACCCACCGGGACAGGGGAGTGGCTACACCTTC; CDR3aa: CAVSYPPGQGSGYTF
d_gene: TRBD2; j_gene: TRBJ2-3; v_gene: TRBV18; abundance: -; CDR3nt: TGTGCCAGCTCCCAGGGACTAGGCACAGATACGCAGTATTTT; CDR3aa: CASSQGLGTDTQYF
d_gene: TRBD1; j_gene: TRBJ2-3; v_gene: TRBV6-5; abundance: -; CDR3nt: TGTGCCAGCAGGAACAGGGGGCCCACAGATACGCAGTATTTT; CDR3aa: CASRNRGPTDTQYF
d_gene: TRBD2; j_gene: TRBJ2-1; v_gene: TRBV7-3; abundance: once; CDR3nt: TGTGCCAGCAGCTTTGCGCCGGGACTAGCTTACAATGAGCAGTTCTTC; CDR3aa: CASSFAPGLAYNEQFF
d_gene: TRBD2; j_gene: TRBJ2-5; v_gene: TRBV10-1; abundance: -; CDR3nt: TGCGCCAGCAGATCGACTAGCGGGGTCGATTTGAAGACCCAGTACTTC; CDR3aa: CASRSTSGVDLKTQYF
d_gene: -; j_gene: TRBJ1-1; v_gene: TRBV2; abundance: -; CDR3nt: TGTGCCAGCTACTTGGACAGGAACACTGAAGCTTTCTTT; CDR3aa: CASYLDRNTEAFF
d_gene: -; j_gene: TRBJ2-2; v_gene: TRBV21-1; abundance: -; CDR3nt: TGTGCCAGCAGCAAAGATCGGACAGGGGAAGCCGGGGAGCTGTTTTTT; CDR3aa: CASSKDRTGEAGELFF
d_gene: -; j_gene: TRBJ1-5; v_gene: TRBV28; abundance: -; CDR3nt: TGTGCCAGCAGTTTAGGGGGGGGCAATCAGCCCCAGCATTTT; CDR3aa: CASSLGGGNQPQHF
d_gene: TRBD2; j_gene: TRBJ2-1; v_gene: TRBV4-2; abundance: -; CDR3nt: TGTGCCAGCAGCCCGAATAGCGGGAGGGTCCACAATGAGCAGTTCTTC; CDR3aa: CASSPNSGRVHNEQFF